The 3 T cell receptor beta chains listed next were all sequenced from one sample in a study of blood T cell repertoires in COVID-19. Produced via immunoSEQ multiplex PCR; TCRdb's table is partial and in-frame only. This sample has under 100,000 clones; about 89% occur once, and the top ten carry 3% to 4%. Sequencing was done on a sample of peripheral blood. Source of these receptors: a woman in her 70s with acute or convalescent COVID-19.

In its sample, this clone was seen once. The rearrangement links TRBV9 to TRBJ1-1; 7 nucleotides agree with TRBD1. V trimming: 4 bases; J trimming: 0 bases; junction bases outside the gene matches: 6. From germline, CDR1 is SGDLS and CDR2 YYNGEE. This CDR3 is 15 amino acids long. The CDR3 reads CASSPPDRLNTEAFF. The CDR3 DNA sequence: TGTGCCAGCAGCCCACCGGACAGGTTGAACACTGAAGCTTTCTTT.

CDR3 DNA sequence: TGTGCCAGCAGTTCCCCCCGTCCTCGGGAGCAGTACTTC. It specifies CASSSPRPREQYF. The rearrangement links TRBV28 to TRBJ2-7; D gene ambiguous. Germline CDR1 MDHEN, CDR2 SYDVKM. The CDR3 loop spans 13 amino acids. V gave up 4 bases and J gave up 7 bases, with 14 bases separating them.

The CDR3 nucleotides read TGTGCCAGCAGCCAAGATTCGGCAGGGGGCTTAACCGGGGAGCTGTTTTTT. This codes for CASSQDSAGGLTGELFF. The gene calls are TRBV3-1 (or the pseudogene TRBV3-2) and TRBJ2-2, with 8 bases identical to TRBD1. Germline loops: CDR1 LGHDT, CDR2 YNNKEL (reference sequence). The length of the CDR3 is 17 residues. V shed 0 bases and J 5 bases; nucleotides not matched to a gene: 8.